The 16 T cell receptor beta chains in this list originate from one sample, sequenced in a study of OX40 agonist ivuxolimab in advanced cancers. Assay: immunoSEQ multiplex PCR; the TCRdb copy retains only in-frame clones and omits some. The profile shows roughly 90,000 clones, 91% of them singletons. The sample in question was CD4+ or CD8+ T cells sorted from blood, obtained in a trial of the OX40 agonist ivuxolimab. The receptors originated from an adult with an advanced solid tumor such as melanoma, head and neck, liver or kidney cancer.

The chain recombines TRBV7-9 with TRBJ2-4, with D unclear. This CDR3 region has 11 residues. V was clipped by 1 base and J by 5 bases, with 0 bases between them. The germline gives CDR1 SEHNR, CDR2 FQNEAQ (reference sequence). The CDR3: CASSLENIQYF. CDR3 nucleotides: TGTGCCAGCAGCTTAGAAAACATTCAGTACTTC. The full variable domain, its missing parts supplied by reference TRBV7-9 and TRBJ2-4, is DTGVSQNPRHKITKRGQNVTFRCDPISEHNRLYWYRQTLGQGPEFLTYFQNEAQLEKSRLLSDRFSAERPKGSFSTLEIQRTEQGDSAMYLCASSLENIQYFGAGTRLSVL.

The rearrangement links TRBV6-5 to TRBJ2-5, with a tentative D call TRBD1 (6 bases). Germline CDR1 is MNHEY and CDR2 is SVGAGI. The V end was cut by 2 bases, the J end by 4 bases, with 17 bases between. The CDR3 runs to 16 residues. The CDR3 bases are TGTGCCAGCAGTTACGGAACAGGGTCTATGGGAGAGACCCAGTACTTC. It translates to CASSYGTGSMGETQYF.

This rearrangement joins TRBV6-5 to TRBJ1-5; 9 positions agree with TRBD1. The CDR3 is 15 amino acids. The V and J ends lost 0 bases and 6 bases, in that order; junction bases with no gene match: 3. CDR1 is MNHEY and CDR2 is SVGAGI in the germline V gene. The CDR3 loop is CASSYSRDRVQPQHF. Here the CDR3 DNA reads TGTGCCAGCAGTTACTCCCGGGACAGGGTTCAGCCCCAGCATTTT.

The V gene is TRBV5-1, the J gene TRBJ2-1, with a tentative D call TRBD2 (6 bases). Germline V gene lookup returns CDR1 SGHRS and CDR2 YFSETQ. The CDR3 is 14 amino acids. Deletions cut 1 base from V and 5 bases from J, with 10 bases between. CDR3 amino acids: CASSLWAGNNEQFF. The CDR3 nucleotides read TGCGCCAGCAGCTTGTGGGCGGGAAACAATGAGCAGTTCTTC.

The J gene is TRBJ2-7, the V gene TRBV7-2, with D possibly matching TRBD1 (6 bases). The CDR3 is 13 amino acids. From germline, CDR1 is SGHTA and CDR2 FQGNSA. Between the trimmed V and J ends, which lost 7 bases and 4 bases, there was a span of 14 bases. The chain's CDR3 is CASMHRVEYEQYF. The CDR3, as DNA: TGTGCCAGCATGCACAGGGTGGAATACGAGCAGTACTTC. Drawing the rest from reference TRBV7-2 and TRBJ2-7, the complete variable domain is GAGVSQSPSNKVTEKGKDVELRCDPISGHTALYWYRQSLGQGLEFLIYFQGNSAPDKSGLPSDRFSAERTGGSVSTLTIQRTQQEDSAVYLCASMHRVEYEQYFGPGTRLTVT.

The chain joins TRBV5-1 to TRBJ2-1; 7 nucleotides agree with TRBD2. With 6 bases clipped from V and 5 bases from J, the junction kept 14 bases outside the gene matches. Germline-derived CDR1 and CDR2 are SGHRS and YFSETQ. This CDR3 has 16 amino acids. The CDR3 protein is CASIPEGGSGHNEQFF. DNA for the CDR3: TGCGCCAGCATCCCGGAGGGCGGGAGCGGACACAATGAGCAGTTCTTC.

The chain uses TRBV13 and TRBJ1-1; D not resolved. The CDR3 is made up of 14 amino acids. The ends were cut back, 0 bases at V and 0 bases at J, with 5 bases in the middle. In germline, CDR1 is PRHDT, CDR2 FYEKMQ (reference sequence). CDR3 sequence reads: CASSLGHVNTEAFF. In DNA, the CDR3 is TGTGCCAGCAGCTTAGGCCACGTGAACACTGAAGCTTTCTTT.

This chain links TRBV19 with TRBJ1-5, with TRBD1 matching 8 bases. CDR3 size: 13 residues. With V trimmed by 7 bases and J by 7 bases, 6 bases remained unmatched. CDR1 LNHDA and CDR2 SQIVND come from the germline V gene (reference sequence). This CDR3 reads CASTFRGRQPQHF. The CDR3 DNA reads TGTGCCAGTACATTCAGGGGGCGACAGCCCCAGCATTTT.

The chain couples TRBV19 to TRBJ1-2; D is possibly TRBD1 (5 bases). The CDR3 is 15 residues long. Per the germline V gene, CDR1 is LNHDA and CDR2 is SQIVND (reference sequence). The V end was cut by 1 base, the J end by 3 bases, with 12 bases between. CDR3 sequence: CASSIGQGAHYGYTF. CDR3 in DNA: TGTGCCAGTAGTATAGGGCAGGGAGCCCACTATGGCTACACCTTC.

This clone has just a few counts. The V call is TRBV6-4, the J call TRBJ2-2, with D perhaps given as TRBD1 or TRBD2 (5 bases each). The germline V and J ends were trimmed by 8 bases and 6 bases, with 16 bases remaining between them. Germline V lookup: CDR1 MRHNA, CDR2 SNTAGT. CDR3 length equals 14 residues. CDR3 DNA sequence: TGTGCCAGCTCTCAAGCCAGGGACGCCGGGGAGCTGTTTTTT. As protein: CASSQARDAGELFF.

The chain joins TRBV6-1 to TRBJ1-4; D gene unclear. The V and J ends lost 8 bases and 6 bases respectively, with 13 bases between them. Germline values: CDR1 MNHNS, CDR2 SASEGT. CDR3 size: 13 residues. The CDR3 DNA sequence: TGTGCCAGCCTTCCTAGTGGTCATGAAAAACTGTTTTTT. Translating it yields CASLPSGHEKLFF.

The CDR3 here is CASSLTYRIDTGELFF. In nucleotides, the CDR3 is TGTGCCAGCAGCTTAACCTACAGGATCGACACCGGGGAGCTGTTTTTT. The V gene is TRBV7-2, the J gene TRBJ2-2, with a possible D match to TRBD1 (5 bases). The CDR3 is made up of 16 amino acids. Trimming removed 2 bases at V and 3 bases at J, with 13 bases between. Germline V gene data show CDR1 as SGHTA and CDR2 as FQGNSA.

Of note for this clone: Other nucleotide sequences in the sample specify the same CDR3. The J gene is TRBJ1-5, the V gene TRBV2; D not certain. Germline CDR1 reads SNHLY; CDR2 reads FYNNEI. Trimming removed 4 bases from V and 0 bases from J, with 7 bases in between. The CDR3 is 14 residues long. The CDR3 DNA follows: TGTGCCAGCAGTGGAGGGTATAGCAATCAGCCCCAGCATTTT. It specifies CASSGGYSNQPQHF.

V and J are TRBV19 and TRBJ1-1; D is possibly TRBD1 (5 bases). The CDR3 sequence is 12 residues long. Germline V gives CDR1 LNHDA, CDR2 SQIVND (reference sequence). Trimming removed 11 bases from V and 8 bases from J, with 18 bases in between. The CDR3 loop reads CAHSIPGGEAFF. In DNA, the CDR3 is TGTGCCCACAGTATCCCTGGGGGGGAAGCTTTCTTT.

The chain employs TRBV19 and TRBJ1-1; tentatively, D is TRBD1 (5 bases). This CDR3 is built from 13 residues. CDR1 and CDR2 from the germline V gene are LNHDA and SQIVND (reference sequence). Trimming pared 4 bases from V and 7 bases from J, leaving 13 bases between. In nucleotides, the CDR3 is TGTGCCAGTAGTAACCTGGGGGGAGATGAAGCTTTCTTT. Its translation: CASSNLGGDEAFF.

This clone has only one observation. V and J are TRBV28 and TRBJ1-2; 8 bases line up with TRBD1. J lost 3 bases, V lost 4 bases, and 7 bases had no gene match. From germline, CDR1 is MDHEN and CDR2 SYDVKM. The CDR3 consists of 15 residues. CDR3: CASSSAGGSDYGYTF. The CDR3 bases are TGTGCCAGCAGTTCTGCAGGGGGCAGCGACTATGGCTACACCTTC.